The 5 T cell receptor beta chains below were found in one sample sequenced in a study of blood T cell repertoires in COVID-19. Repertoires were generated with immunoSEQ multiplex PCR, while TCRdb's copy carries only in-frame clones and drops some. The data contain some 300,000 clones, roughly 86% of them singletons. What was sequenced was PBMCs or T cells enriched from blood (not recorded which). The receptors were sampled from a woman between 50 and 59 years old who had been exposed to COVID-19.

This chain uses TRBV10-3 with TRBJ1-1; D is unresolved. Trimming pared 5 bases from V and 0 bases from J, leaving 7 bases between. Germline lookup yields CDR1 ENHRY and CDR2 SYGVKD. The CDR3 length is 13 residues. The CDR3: CAISPVLNTEAFF. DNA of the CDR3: TGTGCCATCAGTCCTGTCCTGAACACTGAAGCTTTCTTT.

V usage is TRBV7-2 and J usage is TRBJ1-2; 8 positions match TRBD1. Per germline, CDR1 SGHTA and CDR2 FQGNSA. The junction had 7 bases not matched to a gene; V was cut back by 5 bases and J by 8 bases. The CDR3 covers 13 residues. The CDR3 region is CASSTDRVGGYTF. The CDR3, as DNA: TGTGCCAGCAGCACGGACAGGGTGGGAGGCTACACCTTC. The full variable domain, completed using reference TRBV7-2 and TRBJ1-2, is GAGVSQSPSNKVTEKGKDVELRCDPISGHTALYWYRQSLGQGLEFLIYFQGNSAPDKSGLPSDRFSAERTGGSVSTLTIQRTQQEDSAVYLCASSTDRVGGYTFGSGTRLTVV.

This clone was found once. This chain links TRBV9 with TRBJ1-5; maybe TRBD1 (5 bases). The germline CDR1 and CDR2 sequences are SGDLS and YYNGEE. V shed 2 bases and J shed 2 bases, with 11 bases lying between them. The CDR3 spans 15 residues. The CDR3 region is CASSVGGGGNQPQHF. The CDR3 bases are TGTGCCAGCAGCGTCGGGGGAGGAGGCAATCAGCCCCAGCATTTT.

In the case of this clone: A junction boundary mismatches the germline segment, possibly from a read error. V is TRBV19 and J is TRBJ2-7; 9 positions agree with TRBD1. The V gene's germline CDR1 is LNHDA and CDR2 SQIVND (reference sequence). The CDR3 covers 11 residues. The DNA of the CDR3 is TGTGCCAGTAGTACCCGGGACAGGGTACTCTTC. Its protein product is CASSTRDRVLF.

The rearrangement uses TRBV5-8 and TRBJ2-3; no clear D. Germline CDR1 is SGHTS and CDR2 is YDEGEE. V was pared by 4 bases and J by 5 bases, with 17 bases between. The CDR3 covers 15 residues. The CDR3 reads CASSPSLSGGDTQYF. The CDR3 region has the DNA TGTGCCAGCAGCCCGAGCTTGTCTGGTGGAGATACGCAGTATTTT. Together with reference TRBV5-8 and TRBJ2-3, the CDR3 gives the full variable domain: EAGVTQSPTHLIKTRGQQATLRCSPISGHTSVYWYQQALGLGLQFLLWYDEGEERNRGNFPPRFSGRQFPNYSSELNVNALELEDSALYLCASSPSLSGGDTQYFGPGTRLTVL.